A single T cell receptor beta chain is shown here with its context. Its cognate antigen is unknown. Germline-derived CDR1 and CDR2 are DFQATT and SNEGSKA (reference sequence). This CDR3 comprises 13 residues. This entry comes from a study of identical twins. Overall study findings and caveats: Cord blood beta clonotypes present at high abundance carried fewer insertions; no such pattern appeared in memory repertoires. Invariant populations such as MAIT and iNKT cells could partly muddle zero-insertion analyses.

TCRdb re-analysed the 5' RACE reads in MiXCR, keeping a single row per CDR3 protein. The data show fewer than 250,000 distinct CDR3 sequences, less than 9.5% seen once. The clonotype was recovered from a woman between 18 and 29 years old in good health. The source material was memory (CD45RO+) T cells sorted from blood. The V and J genes are TRBV20-1 and TRBJ1-1, with a weak D call TRBD1 (6 bases). In DNA form, the CDR3 reads TGCAGCGAGAGACCCGGGGGGCATACTGAAGCTTTCTTT. This sequence encodes CSERPGGHTEAFF.